Listed below are T cell receptor beta chains from one sample, sequenced in a study of CD8+ T cells in alopecia areata. Profiled with immunoSEQ multiplex PCR; TCRdb holds only in-frame clones, not every one. The sample records about 190,000 clones, roughly 66% being singletons. The sequencing here drew on CD4+ T cells sorted from blood, taken at week 24, from a patient treated with tofacitinib. These receptors all come from a human donor with alopecia areata. CDR3s include the opening cysteine and the closing phenylalanine or tryptophan. A D gene is named only where the DNA matches it firmly. Clone size appears in some rows only: once, few, many, or a class for an expanded clone.

TRBD1,TRBJ2-7,TRBV10-3,-,CATSGTGSYEQYF,TGTGCCACCTCAGGGACAGGGTCCTACGAGCAGTACTTC
-,TRBJ1-5,TRBV7-8,once,CASSLTRVVNQPQHF,TGTGCCAGCAGCTTAACCAGGGTAGTCAATCAGCCCCAGCATTTT
TRBD1,TRBJ1-2,TRBV25-1,-,CASTSGTDYGYTF,TGTGCCAGCACTTCCGGGACAGATTATGGCTACACCTTC
TRBD2,TRBJ2-3,TRBV30,-,CAWKGLAGWGRTDTQYF,TGTGCCTGGAAAGGACTAGCGGGGTGGGGGCGCACAGATACGCAGTATTTT
TRBD1,TRBJ2-1,TRBV5-1,-,CASSVSGTGSNEQFF,TGCGCCAGCAGCGTATCCGGGACAGGGAGCAATGAGCAGTTCTTC
-,TRBJ1-2,TRBV10-2,few,CASSEGIGYGYTF,TGCGCCAGCAGTGAGGGGATAGGCTATGGCTACACCTTC
-,TRBJ2-2,TRBV2,-,CASSDRRRNTGELFF,TGTGCCAGCAGTGACAGAAGGAGGAACACCGGGGAGCTGTTTTTT
-,TRBJ2-1,TRBV4-3,few,CASSQARRTPSNEQFF,TGCGCCAGCAGCCAAGCTCGGAGAACACCTTCCAATGAGCAGTTCTTC
-,TRBJ1-5,TRBV30,-,CAWSVQAGSQPQHF,TGTGCCTGGAGTGTACAAGCGGGCAGTCAGCCCCAGCATTTT
TRBD1,TRBJ1-5,TRBV6-6,-,CASRDRDNQPQHF,TGTGCCAGCAGGGACAGGGACAATCAGCCCCAGCATTTT
TRBD2,TRBJ2-3,TRBV29-1,once,CSGSKAGGPTDTQYF,TGCAGCGGATCCAAAGCGGGGGGGCCGACAGATACGCAGTATTTT
-,TRBJ2-5,TRBV5-1,-,CASRRLGETQYF,TGCGCCAGCAGGCGACTAGGGGAGACCCAGTACTTC
-,TRBJ1-6,TRBV5-6,-,CASSGPFRGGNSPLHF,TGTGCCAGCAGCGGACCATTCAGGGGAGGAAATTCACCCCTCCACTTT
-,TRBJ2-7,TRBV30,-,CAWRESSYEQYF,TGTGCCTGGCGGGAGAGCTCCTACGAGCAGTACTTC
-,TRBJ2-3,TRBV20-1,-,CSAKTRDTQYF,TGCAGTGCTAAAACGAGAGATACGCAGTATTTT
-,TRBJ2-1,TRBV4-3,-,CASSQGFAGQSSYNEQFF,TGCGCCAGCAGCCAGGGTTTTGCCGGGCAAAGCTCCTACAATGAGCAGTTCTTC
TRBD1,TRBJ2-2,TRBV12-5,few,CASGLVGTALNGELFF,TGTGCTAGTGGTTTGGTCGGGACAGCCCTAAACGGGGAGCTGTTTTTT
-,TRBJ2-5,TRBV30,-,CAWSVGGLNQETQYF,TGTGCCTGGAGTGTGGGGGGGCTAAACCAAGAGACCCAGTACTTC
-,TRBJ1-5,TRBV6-5,-,CASRDNSNQPQHF,TGTGCCAGCAGAGACAATAGCAATCAGCCCCAGCATTTT
-,TRBJ1-4,TRBV11-2,many,CASSYQTGSPEKLFF,TGTGCCAGCAGCTACCAGACAGGTTCTCCCGAAAAACTGTTTTTT
-,TRBJ1-2,TRBV6-1,-,CASSEAPTGNGYTF,TGTGCCAGCAGTGAAGCCCCCACCGGGAATGGCTACACCTTC
-,TRBJ1-2,TRBV5-6,-,CASSLFGGPNYGYTF,TGTGCCAGCAGCTTGTTCGGGGGTCCTAACTATGGCTACACCTTC
-,TRBJ1-2,TRBV18,-,CASSPNSRSDYGYTF,TGTGCCAGCTCACCGAACTCCAGGAGTGACTATGGCTACACCTTC
-,TRBJ1-2,TRBV6-5,few,CASYGNYGYTF,TGTGCCAGCTACGGGAACTATGGCTACACCTTC